What follows is one T cell receptor beta chain and its context. As yet, its antigen is unknown. The protocol was immunoSEQ multiplex PCR, while the TCRdb copy is restricted to in-frame clones and leaves out a portion. The sample has about 2 million clones; just under 95% are singletons. The data originate from a study of shared clonotypes between healthy human individuals. Regarding the study as a whole: Shared clonotypes across all four donors exceeded non-shared ones in generation probability.

The naive CD8 subset, CD45RO-negative cells positively selected for CCR7, excluded terminally differentiated effector memory CD45RA+ cells. Material: naive CD8+ T cells sorted from blood. The receptor comes from a man younger than 35 in good health.

CDR3: CASSLLADSTDTQYF. CDR3 DNA: TGTGCCAGCTCACTACTAGCTGACTCCACAGATACGCAGTATTTT. V gene TRBV18 combines with J gene TRBJ2-3; a weak D match, TRBD2 (6 bases). This CDR3 spans 15 amino acids. Germline assignment: CDR1 KGHSH and CDR2 LQKENI. The V end lost 4 bases, the J end lost 2 bases, and 13 bases lay between the germline ends.